What follows is one T cell receptor (beta chain) and its context. Here immunoSEQ multiplex PCR was the method, and the copy in TCRdb shows in-frame clones only, minus some. Here the sample spans 91,000 or so clones, approximately 80% being singletons. This sample is part of a study of glioma-infiltrating T cells after dendritic cell vaccination. This CDR3 is built from 15 residues. Germline loops: CDR1 SNHLY, CDR2 FYNNEI. The trim removed 8 bases at V and 7 bases at J, leaving 11 bases unmatched. Time point denoted: after dendritic cell vaccination, including at tumor progression/relapse. Blood PBMC samples: pre-vaccination, two weeks post third vaccination, and at tumor progression.

The receptor's source is a human donor with glioblastoma. The material was blood, obtained after dendritic cell vaccination. The J gene is TRBJ1-2, the V gene TRBV2, with 12 nucleotides matching TRBD1. Written as DNA, the CDR3 is TGTGCCAGCCGCTTGTCCGGGACAGGGGGCTCTGGCTACACCTTC. Translation gives CASRLSGTGGSGYTF.